This T cell receptor (beta chain) stems from a study of cytomegalovirus exposure and HLA in healthy donors. Overall study findings and caveats: Sequence variants that were highly shared formed a cluster that was likely a sequencing artifact. Diagnosis of cytomegalovirus status made by the classifier reportedly showed high specificity and sensitivity.

PCR employed 60 Vbeta and 13 Jbeta primers. Clones were sequenced by immunoSEQ multiplex PCR, and TCRdb holds only the in-frame ones, with some missing. Its clone listing holds some 76,000 clones. As to this clone: Its target is unknown.

The CDR3 totals 12 residues. The germline V gene has CDR1 SEHNR and CDR2 FQNEAQ (reference sequence). V lost 2 bases and J lost 10, with 11 bases in between. The sequence came from a man aged 35 to 55 in good health and CMV-seronegative. Sequenced material: PBMCs. The V call is TRBV7-9, the J call TRBJ1-1, with D unclear. CDR3: CASSLSSLGAFF. The CDR3 DNA is TGTGCCAGCAGCTTAAGCTCCCTCGGAGCTTTCTTT.